What follows are 8 T cell receptor beta chains derived from one specimen sequenced in a study of shared clonotypes between healthy human individuals. The table came from immunoSEQ multiplex PCR; TCRdb's copy has only in-frame clones and leaves some out. The table includes a few million clones, around 93% detected once. The naive CD8 population came from CD45RO-negative cells selected for CCR7, without terminally differentiated effector memory CD45RA+ cells. Sequencing was performed on naive CD8+ T cells from PBMCs. These receptors came from a man between 18 and 29 years old in good health. Some clones in this sample may be carry-over from other donors' samples.

The rearrangement links TRBV19 to TRBJ1-2, with unresolved D. V was pared by 0 bases and J by 0 bases, with 5 bases between. Germline assignment: CDR1 LNHDA and CDR2 SQIVND (reference sequence). This CDR3 region has 14 residues. The CDR3 sequence: CASSIDASNYGYTF. CDR3 bases: TGTGCCAGTAGTATAGATGCCTCTAACTATGGCTACACCTTC.

The CDR3 loop reads CASSLSDGGRHEQYF. As DNA, the CDR3 is TGCGCCAGCAGCCTCTCGGATGGGGGGAGGCACGAGCAGTACTTC. The chain recombines TRBV4-1 with TRBJ2-7; D is possibly TRBD2 (6 bases). Trimming cost V 4 bases and J 5 bases, with 18 bases left between them. In germline, CDR1 is MGHRA, CDR2 YSYEKL. The CDR3 contains 15 residues.

The gene calls are TRBV27 and TRBJ2-2; 9 nucleotides line up with TRBD2. This CDR3 has 17 amino acids. J was trimmed by 3 bases and V by 0 bases; bases with no gene match: 5. Germline-derived CDR1 and CDR2 are MNHEY and SMNVEV (reference sequence). Written as DNA, the CDR3 is TGTGCCAGCAGTTTATCACGGGCTAGCGGGGACACCGGGGAGCTGTTTTTT. Amino acids: CASSLSRASGDTGELFF.

This clone has only one observation. CDR3 sequence (DNA): TGCAGCGCGGGACAAGGGACAGGGGCCCCCTTAGTTGACAATGAGCAGTTCTTC. The encoded protein is CSAGQGTGAPLVDNEQFF. The chain couples TRBV29-1 to TRBJ2-1; 10 bases agree with TRBD1. J gave up 5 bases and V 7 bases, and 20 bases lay outside the gene matches. The CDR3 contains 18 residues. From germline, CDR1 is SQVTM and CDR2 ANQGSEA.

V gene TRBV7-6 combines with J gene TRBJ2-1, with D maybe TRBD2 (5 bases). Per the germline V gene, CDR1 is SGHVS and CDR2 is FNYEAQ. V dropped 5 bases and J dropped 9 bases, with 20 bases sitting between them. The CDR3 runs to 15 residues. In nucleotides, the CDR3 is TGTGCCAGCAGCCCGGACTCAGCAGGTCAGGTTGAGCAGTTCTTC. This gives the protein CASSPDSAGQVEQFF.

This chain connects TRBV5-6 to TRBJ2-1; unclear D gene. CDR1 is SGHDT, CDR2 YYEEEE, per germline. The CDR3 has 16 residues. V was trimmed by 0 bases and J by 2 bases, leaving 12 bases between them. CDR3 in DNA: TGTGCCAGCAGCTTGGGGCGGACCGAAGCCTACAATGAGCAGTTCTTC. Its protein product is CASSLGRTEAYNEQFF.

The chain is built from TRBV19 and TRBJ1-2, with 7 bases lining up with TRBD1. The V and J ends lost 3 bases and 7 bases, in that order; junction bases with no gene match: 5. This CDR3 region has 13 residues. The V gene's germline CDR1 is LNHDA and CDR2 SQIVND (reference sequence). CDR3 sequence reads: CASSIGRGTGYTF. DNA for the CDR3: TGTGCCAGTAGTATCGGCAGGGGGACTGGCTACACCTTC.

CDR3 nucleotide sequence: TGTGCCAGCAGTGACAGGGCGGGCCTGAACACTGAAGCTTTCTTT. Its translation is CASSDRAGLNTEAFF. The chain recombines TRBV6-4 with TRBJ1-1, with D hard to call. The CDR3 length is 15 residues. V was cut by 2 bases and J by 0 bases, with 10 bases left in between. Germline CDR1 reads MRHNA; CDR2 reads SNTAGT.